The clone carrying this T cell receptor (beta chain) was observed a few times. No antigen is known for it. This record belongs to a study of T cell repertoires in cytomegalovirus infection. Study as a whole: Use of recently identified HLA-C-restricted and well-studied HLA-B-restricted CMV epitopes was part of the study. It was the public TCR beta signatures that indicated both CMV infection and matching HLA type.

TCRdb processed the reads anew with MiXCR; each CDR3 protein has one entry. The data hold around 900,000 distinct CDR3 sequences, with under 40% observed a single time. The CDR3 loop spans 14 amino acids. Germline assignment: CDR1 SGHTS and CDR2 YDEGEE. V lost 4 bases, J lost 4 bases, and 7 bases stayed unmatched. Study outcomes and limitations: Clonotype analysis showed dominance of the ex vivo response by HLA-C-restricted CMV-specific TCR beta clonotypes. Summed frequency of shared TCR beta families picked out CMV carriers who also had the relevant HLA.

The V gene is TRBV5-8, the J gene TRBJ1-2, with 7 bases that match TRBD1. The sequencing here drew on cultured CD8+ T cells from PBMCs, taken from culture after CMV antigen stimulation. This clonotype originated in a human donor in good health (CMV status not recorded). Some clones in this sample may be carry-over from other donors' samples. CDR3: CASSVRTGPYGYTF. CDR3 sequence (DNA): TGTGCCAGCAGCGTTCGGACAGGACCCTATGGCTACACCTTC. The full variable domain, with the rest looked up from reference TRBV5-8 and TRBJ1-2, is EAGVTQSPTHLIKTRGQQATLRCSPISGHTSVYWYQQALGLGLQFLLWYDEGEERNRGNFPPRFSGRQFPNYSSELNVNALELEDSALYLCASSVRTGPYGYTFGSGTRLTVV.